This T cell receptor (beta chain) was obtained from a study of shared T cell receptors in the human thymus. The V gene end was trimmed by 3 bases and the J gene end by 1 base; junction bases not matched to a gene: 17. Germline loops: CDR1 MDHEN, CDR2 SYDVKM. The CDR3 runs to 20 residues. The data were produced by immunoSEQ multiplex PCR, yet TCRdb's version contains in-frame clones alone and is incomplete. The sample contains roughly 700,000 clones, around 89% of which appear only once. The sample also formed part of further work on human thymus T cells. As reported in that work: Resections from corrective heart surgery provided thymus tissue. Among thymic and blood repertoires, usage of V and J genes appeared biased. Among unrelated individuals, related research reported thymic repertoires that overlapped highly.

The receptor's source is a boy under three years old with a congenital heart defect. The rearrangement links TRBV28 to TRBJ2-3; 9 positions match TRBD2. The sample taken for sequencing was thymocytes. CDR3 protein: CASSFHAPTVAGECTDTQYF. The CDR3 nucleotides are TGTGCCAGCAGTTTTCATGCCCCGACGGTAGCGGGAGAGTGCACAGATACGCAGTATTTT.